The next 28 T cell receptor beta chains were all read from a single sample in a study of CD8 T cells in Susac syndrome (dated by TCRdb to between 2018 and 2021). The method was the immunoSEQ multiplex PCR assay. RNA was extracted using the RNeasy kit, and roughly 0.45 to 1 microgram was reverse transcribed with random hexamers. TCRdb reprocessed the public reads (quality trimming at Q25 with fastp, clone calling with MiXCR) and kept in-frame beta chains. Entries that share a CDR3 protein sequence are merged under the most common genes and DNA. Recorded for this sample are just over 150,000 distinct CDR3 sequences; roughly 95% of them occurred a single time. The leading ten clones occupy 0.14% to 0.15% of the sample. Sequenced input: CD8+ T cells from PBMCs. These receptor sequences come from a human donor with multiple sclerosis.

The chain carries TRBV6-5 and TRBJ2-3, with TRBD1 as a possible D gene (6 bases). Germline V CDR1 and CDR2: MNHEY, SVGAGI. The CDR3 has 14 residues. V lost 2 bases, J lost 6 bases, and 12 bases lay in between. The CDR3 loop is CASSYAGQRDTQYF. CDR3 coding DNA: TGTGCCAGCAGTTACGCCGGACAGAGGGATACGCAGTATTTT.

This rearrangement joins TRBV2 to TRBJ2-2, with TRBD2 matching 9 bases. With V trimmed by 4 bases and J by 4 bases, 1 base remained unmatched. Germline lookup yields CDR1 SNHLY and CDR2 FYNNEI. The CDR3 runs to 14 residues. The CDR3 DNA reads as TGTGCCAGCAGTGGCGGGGGGGGCACCGGGGAGCTGTTTTTT. It codes for CASSGGGGTGELFF.

This chain uses TRBV7-9 with TRBJ1-2; D gene ambiguous. The CDR3 length is 14 residues. The germline V gene has CDR1 SEHNR and CDR2 FQNEAQ (reference sequence). V lost 1 base and J lost 1, with 7 bases in between. CDR3 residues: CASSLVGLNYGYTF. Written as DNA, the CDR3 is TGTGCCAGCAGCTTAGTGGGCCTTAACTATGGCTACACCTTC.

The chain is built from TRBV5-4 and TRBJ2-1; perhaps D is TRBD1 or TRBD2 (5 bases each). The V end lost 0 bases, the J end lost 12 bases, and 10 bases lay between the germline ends. The CDR3 is 12 residues long. Germline loops: CDR1 SGHNT, CDR2 YYREEE (reference sequence). CDR3 coding DNA: TGTGCCAGCAGCTTGGGGGGACCAGGGCAGTTCTTC. Translating gives CASSLGGPGQFF. Full variable domain (outside the CDR3, taken from reference TRBV5-4 and TRBJ2-1): ETGVTQSPTHLIKTRGQQVTLRCSSQSGHNTVSWYQQALGQGPQFIFQYYREEENGRGNFPPRFSGLQFPNYSSELNVNALELDDSALYLCASSLGGPGQFFGPGTRLTVL.

This chain links TRBV30 with TRBJ2-1; D is perhaps TRBD1 or TRBD2 (6 bases each). The CDR3 contains 16 residues. Looked up from germline, CDR1 is GTSNPN and CDR2 is SVGIG (reference sequence). Trimming left V 0 bases short and J 4 bases short, with 16 bases between. The CDR3 DNA sequence: TGTGCCTGGAGTGTCCCTTGGGGGCGGGGATACAATGAGCAGTTCTTC. The encoded protein is CAWSVPWGRGYNEQFF.

This chain uses TRBV27 with TRBJ1-5; D call uncertain. The V gene's germline CDR1 is MNHEY and CDR2 SMNVEV (reference sequence). V shed 0 bases and J shed 1 base, with 4 bases lying between them. This CDR3 spans 14 amino acids. The CDR3 loop is CASSLSNSNQPQHF. As DNA, the CDR3 is TGTGCCAGCAGTTTATCGAACAGCAATCAGCCCCAGCATTTT.

The V and J genes are TRBV27 and TRBJ2-7; D might be TRBD2 (7 bases). V lost 4 bases and J lost 4, with 17 bases in between. Germline CDR1 MNHEY, CDR2 SMNVEV (reference sequence). CDR3 size: 15 residues. CDR3 nucleotides: TGTGCCAGCAGTTCCGGGGGGCCAGGCCCATACGAGCAGTACTTC. Its translation is CASSSGGPGPYEQYF.

This sequence joins TRBV13 and TRBJ2-7; tentatively, D is TRBD1 or TRBD2 (6 bases each). Trimming removed 5 bases from V and 5 bases from J, with 25 bases in between. Germline V lookup: CDR1 PRHDT, CDR2 FYEKMQ (reference sequence). This CDR3 is 17 amino acids long. The CDR3 reads CASSPRNGGPNWDEQYV. For the CDR3, the DNA is TGTGCCAGCAGCCCGAGAAATGGGGGGCCCAATTGGGACGAGCAGTACGTC.

The rearrangement uses TRBV29-1 and TRBJ1-1, with D possibly matching TRBD1 (5 bases). Germline CDR1 and CDR2: SQVTM and ANQGSEA. V was clipped by 6 bases and J by 6 bases, with 8 bases between them. The CDR3 is 10 residues long. The CDR3 loop reads CSVQGAEAFF. For the CDR3, the DNA is TGCAGCGTCCAGGGCGCTGAAGCTTTCTTT.

This rearrangement joins TRBV20-1 to TRBJ2-7; D is unresolved. Trimming cost V 1 base and J 1 base, with 8 bases left between them. From germline, CDR1 is DFQATT and CDR2 SNEGSKA (reference sequence). The CDR3 is made up of 13 amino acids. The DNA of the CDR3 is TGCAGTGCTAGAGGTTCAAGATCCTACGAGCAGTACTTC. Its translation is CSARGSRSYEQYF.

V gene TRBV29-1 combines with J gene TRBJ2-7; either TRBD1 or TRBD2 may supply D (5 bases each). Germline CDR1 is SQVTM and CDR2 is ANQGSEA. The V and J ends lost 3 bases and 2 bases respectively, with 14 bases between them. The CDR3 loop spans 14 amino acids. The chain's CDR3 is CSVEVWGWTYEQYF. In nucleotides, the CDR3 is TGCAGCGTTGAGGTGTGGGGGTGGACCTACGAGCAGTACTTC.

This chain connects TRBV30 to TRBJ1-2; D is unresolved. The CDR3 runs to 13 residues. Germline V gives CDR1 GTSNPN, CDR2 SVGIG (reference sequence). Trimming pared 0 bases from V and 4 bases from J, leaving 9 bases between. The CDR3 is CAWSVGPIYGYTF. The CDR3 DNA sequence: TGTGCCTGGAGTGTAGGTCCGATCTATGGCTACACCTTC.

V is TRBV3-1 and J is TRBJ2-1, with 10 positions matching TRBD2. J was trimmed by 2 bases and V by 1 base; bases with no gene match: 5. Germline CDR1 LGHDT, CDR2 YNNKEL (reference sequence). The CDR3 consists of 17 residues. The CDR3, as DNA: TGTGCCAGCAGCCAAGTATCACTAGCGGGGACCTACAATGAGCAGTTCTTC. Its protein is CASSQVSLAGTYNEQFF.

The chain joins TRBV4-2 to TRBJ1-2, with D perhaps TRBD1 (5 bases). The CDR3 covers 14 residues. The V gene lost 1 base and the J gene lost 6 bases, with 12 bases spanning the gap. From germline, CDR1 is LGHNA and CDR2 YNFKEQ. Here the CDR3 reads CASSQVGAPDGYTF. DNA of the CDR3: TGTGCCAGCAGCCAAGTTGGGGCCCCAGATGGCTACACCTTC.

CDR3 protein: CAWSVSSPDTQYF. DNA for the CDR3: TGTGCCTGGAGTGTTTCTAGTCCAGATACGCAGTATTTT. This rearrangement joins TRBV30 to TRBJ2-3; D unclear. With 0 bases removed from V and 4 bases from J, the gap between germline ends came to 8 bases. The CDR3 consists of 13 residues. Per germline, CDR1 GTSNPN and CDR2 SVGIG (reference sequence). Variable domain in full (rest from reference TRBV30 and TRBJ2-3): SQTIHQWPATLVQPVGSPLSLECTVEGTSNPNLYWYRQAAGRGLQLLFYSVGIGQISSEVPQNLSASRPQDRQFILSSKKLLLSDSGFYLCAWSVSSPDTQYFGPGTRLTVL.

This clonotype came up once. The J gene is TRBJ1-2, the V gene TRBV29-1; 7 bases fit TRBD1. The germline V gene encodes CDR1 SQVTM and CDR2 ANQGSEA. There are 13 residues in the CDR3. V lost 6 bases to trimming and J lost 7 bases; unmatched junction nucleotides: 11. Here the CDR3 reads CSVLKVTGFGYTF. DNA for the CDR3: TGCAGCGTGCTAAAGGTGACAGGGTTTGGCTACACCTTC.

This rearrangement joins TRBV27 to TRBJ1-6, with a weak D call TRBD1 (6 bases). V was trimmed by 4 bases and J by 6 bases, leaving 7 bases between them. This CDR3 region has 13 residues. Germline V gene sequence: CDR1 MNHEY, CDR2 SMNVEV (reference sequence). The CDR3 region is CASSWTVNSPLHF. The CDR3 bases are TGTGCCAGCAGTTGGACAGTTAATTCACCCCTCCACTTT.

V usage is TRBV29-1 and J usage is TRBJ2-1, with unresolved D. The CDR3 covers 14 residues. The V gene's germline CDR1 is SQVTM and CDR2 ANQGSEA. The V end was cut by 3 bases, the J end by 8 bases, with 17 bases between. CDR3 sequence: CSVDIPGHGDEQFF. Written as DNA, the CDR3 is TGCAGCGTTGATATTCCCGGCCATGGGGATGAGCAGTTCTTC.

The chain has TRBV27 and TRBJ1-1, with D uncertain. Trimming took 3 bases from V and 5 from J, leaving 10 bases between them. Germline V gene data show CDR1 as MNHEY and CDR2 as SMNVEV (reference sequence). The CDR3 runs to 13 residues. CDR3 coding DNA: TGTGCCAGCAGTTTTTACAGTCAGACTGAAGCTTTCTTT. It translates to CASSFYSQTEAFF.

The J gene is TRBJ2-7, the V gene TRBV30; 13 positions match TRBD2. V was clipped by 0 bases and J by 5 bases; unmatched bases: 1. The germline V gene encodes CDR1 GTSNPN and CDR2 SVGIG (reference sequence). CDR3 size: 14 residues. This CDR3 reads CAWSVGTSGDEQYF. In nucleotides, the CDR3 is TGTGCCTGGAGTGTTGGGACTAGCGGGGACGAGCAGTACTTC.

This chain connects TRBV27 to TRBJ1-1; D unclear. This CDR3 region has 14 residues. The germline V gene has CDR1 MNHEY and CDR2 SMNVEV (reference sequence). Trimming shortened V by 10 bases and J by 6 bases, and 21 bases separated the two germline ends. The CDR3: CATLHGGLKAEAFF. CDR3 nucleotides: TGTGCCACCCTCCACGGTGGATTAAAGGCTGAAGCTTTCTTT.

This chain connects TRBV16 to TRBJ2-1, with TRBD2 as a possible D gene (6 bases). Germline lookup yields CDR1 KGHSY and CDR2 FQNENV. The CDR3 has 14 amino acids. Trimming removed 0 bases from V and 8 bases from J, with 11 bases in between. This CDR3 reads CASSQSGGLDEQFF. CDR3 nucleotide sequence: TGTGCCAGCAGCCAATCGGGGGGTCTCGATGAGCAGTTCTTC.

The V call is TRBV2, the J call TRBJ2-1; TRBD1 matches 9 bases. Germline CDR1 SNHLY, CDR2 FYNNEI. CDR3 length: 13 amino acids. The V segment lost 10 bases and the J segment 4 bases; nucleotides outside the gene matches: 5. Here the CDR3 reads CATRGTGYNEQFF. The CDR3 DNA follows: TGTGCCACCCGAGGGACAGGGTACAATGAGCAGTTCTTC.

The chain recombines TRBV4-2 with TRBJ2-7; 13 bases agree with TRBD2. V gave up 1 base and J gave up 6 bases; unmatched junction bases: 0. This CDR3 contains 14 residues. The germline V gene has CDR1 LGHNA and CDR2 YNFKEQ. The CDR3 nucleotides read TGTGCCAGCAGCCAAGGACTAGCGGGGGGCGAGCAGTACGTC. Encoded protein: CASSQGLAGGEQYV.

The chain is built from TRBV27 and TRBJ1-1; D ambiguous. CDR1 is MNHEY, CDR2 SMNVEV, per germline (reference sequence). CDR3 length: 14 residues. Trimming took 0 bases from V and 7 from J, leaving 12 bases between them. DNA of the CDR3: TGTGCCAGCAGTTTATCGAGTTTACGGAGTGAAGCTTTCTTT. Protein sequence: CASSLSSLRSEAFF.

The V call is TRBV5-1, the J call TRBJ1-2; D might be TRBD1 (6 bases). The CDR3 is made up of 12 amino acids. From germline, CDR1 is SGHRS and CDR2 YFSETQ. Between the trimmed V and J ends, which lost 0 bases and 6 bases, there was a span of 6 bases. The CDR3 DNA reads as TGCGCCAGCAGCTTGGCAGGGGATGGCTACACCTTC. Protein sequence: CASSLAGDGYTF.

The V gene is TRBV4-2, the J gene TRBJ2-5, with 9 bases matching TRBD2. The CDR3 loop spans 16 amino acids. Germline CDR1 is LGHNA and CDR2 is YNFKEQ. J lost 5 bases, V lost 3 bases, and 10 bases had no gene match. The CDR3 DNA reads as TGTGCCAGCAGCCATAGCGGGGGAAGCGCGAGGGAGACCCAGTACTTC. Its translation: CASSHSGGSARETQYF.

The V and J genes are TRBV3-1 and TRBJ2-7; TRBD1 matches at 9 bases. CDR1 is LGHDT and CDR2 is YNNKEL in the germline V gene (reference sequence). Trimming took 1 base from V and 5 from J; bases not matched to a gene: 9. CDR3 length: 16 residues. CDR3 bases: TGTGCCAGCAGCCAAGGGGCTGGGACAGGGATCCACGAGCAGTACTTC. Translating gives CASSQGAGTGIHEQYF.